The rows below give T cell receptor beta chains drawn from one sample of a study of shared clonotypes between healthy human individuals. Assay used: immunoSEQ multiplex PCR; TCRdb lists only in-frame clones, some missing. This sample has about 2.3 million clones, with 90% to 95% found just once. Sequencing was done on a sample of naive CD4+ T cells from PBMCs. Receptors were obtained from a young man in good health. Some clones in this sample may be carry-over from other donors' samples. CDR3s include the opening cysteine and the closing phenylalanine or tryptophan. Each record gives: V gene, J gene, CDR3 length, clone size, D gene, CDR3 protein, CDR3 DNA. D genes are given only for firm matches. Expanded clones are given a class, and other clones once, few, many or no size at all.

V: TRBV6-1; J: TRBJ2-2; length: 14; size: NA; D: NA; CDR3: CASTRGAHTGELFF; DNA: TGTGCCAGCACCCGAGGGGCTCACACCGGGGAGCTGTTTTTT
V: TRBV4-1; J: TRBJ2-3; length: 17; size: NA; D: NA; CDR3: CASSQDTGAGWADTQYF; DNA: TGCGCCAGCAGCCAAGATACGGGGGCTGGGTGGGCAGATACGCAGTATTTT
V: TRBV5-1; J: TRBJ2-7; length: 18; size: once; D: NA; CDR3: CASSLGGVRGLSSYEQYF; DNA: TGCGCCAGCAGCCTGGGTGGGGTGCGGGGCCTAAGCTCCTACGAGCAGTACTTC
V: TRBV5-1; J: TRBJ2-3; length: 16; size: NA; D: TRBD1; CDR3: CASSVRQGARTDTQYF; DNA: TGCGCCAGCAGCGTCCGACAGGGGGCACGGACAGATACGCAGTATTTT
V: TRBV25-1; J: TRBJ1-2; length: 16; size: NA; D: NA; CDR3: CASSAPPGRENYGYTF; DNA: TGTGCCAGCAGTGCGCCTCCCGGGAGGGAAAACTATGGCTACACCTTC
V: TRBV18; J: TRBJ1-2; length: 15; size: NA; D: TRBD1; CDR3: CASSLTGGAVDGYTF; DNA: TGTGCCAGCTCACTAACAGGGGGCGCGGTCGATGGCTACACCTTC
V: TRBV4-1; J: TRBJ1-3; length: 16; size: NA; D: NA; CDR3: CASSQIVGSSGNTIYF; DNA: TGCGCCAGCAGCCAAATAGTGGGATCTTCTGGAAACACCATATATTTT
V: TRBV7-3; J: TRBJ1-1; length: 15; size: NA; D: TRBD1; CDR3: CASSLDRGPNTEAFF; DNA: TGTGCCAGCAGCTTAGACAGGGGGCCGAACACTGAAGCTTTCTTT
V: TRBV2; J: TRBJ1-3; length: 16; size: NA; D: NA; CDR3: CASSEQGPSSGNTIYF; DNA: TGTGCCAGCAGTGAACAGGGTCCAAGCTCTGGAAACACCATATATTTT
V: TRBV29-1; J: TRBJ2-2; length: 13; size: NA; D: NA; CDR3: CSVTALNTGELFF; DNA: TGCAGCGTCACAGCCTTAAACACCGGGGAGCTGTTTTTT
V: TRBV4-1; J: TRBJ2-3; length: 14; size: NA; D: NA; CDR3: CASSQWGGGGTQYF; DNA: TGCGCCAGCAGCCAGTGGGGAGGGGGCGGTACGCAGTATTTT
V: TRBV9; J: TRBJ2-3; length: 15; size: NA; D: TRBD2; CDR3: CASSALRESTDTQYF; DNA: TGTGCCAGCAGCGCGCTGCGGGAGAGCACAGATACGCAGTATTTT
V: TRBV14; J: TRBJ2-1; length: 15; size: once; D: TRBD1; CDR3: CASSLGDRGSHEQFF; DNA: TGTGCCAGCAGCCTAGGGGACAGGGGAAGCCATGAGCAGTTCTTC
V: TRBV7-8; J: TRBJ1-5; length: 13; size: NA; D: NA; CDR3: CASSPTLSQPQHF; DNA: TGTGCCAGCAGCCCCACGTTGAGTCAGCCCCAGCATTTT
V: TRBV18; J: TRBJ2-7; length: 14; size: NA; D: TRBD1; CDR3: CASSQGQFSYEQYF; DNA: TGTGCCAGCTCACAGGGACAGTTTTCCTACGAGCAGTACTTC
V: TRBV20-1; J: TRBJ1-1; length: 11; size: NA; D: NA; CDR3: CSAARTRAWFF; DNA: TGCAGTGCGGCCCGGACTCGAGCTTGGTTCTTT
V: TRBV28; J: TRBJ1-1; length: 13; size: NA; D: NA; CDR3: CASSLSAVTEAFF; DNA: TGTGCCAGCAGTTTATCAGCAGTGACTGAAGCTTTCTTT
V: TRBV6-5; J: TRBJ1-3; length: 14; size: NA; D: NA; CDR3: CASSSDSRGNTIYF; DNA: TGTGCCAGCAGTTCGGACAGCCGCGGAAACACCATATATTTT
V: TRBV5-1; J: TRBJ2-3; length: 16; size: NA; D: TRBD1; CDR3: CASSLGRGQNTDTQYF; DNA: TGCGCCAGCAGCTTGGGTCGGGGACAGAACACAGATACGCAGTATTTT
V: TRBV30; J: TRBJ1-1; length: 12; size: NA; D: NA; CDR3: CAWRHVNTEAFF; DNA: TGTGCCTGGAGGCACGTGAACACTGAAGCTTTCTTT
V: TRBV2; J: TRBJ1-1; length: 13; size: once; D: NA; CDR3: CASSEVTGSEAFF; DNA: TGTGCCAGCAGTGAAGTGACAGGTTCGGAAGCTTTCTTT
V: TRBV6-6; J: TRBJ1-3; length: 14; size: NA; D: NA; CDR3: CASRDMSSGNTIYF; DNA: TGTGCCAGCAGGGACATGAGCTCTGGAAACACCATATATTTT
V: TRBV7-9; J: TRBJ2-1; length: 19; size: NA; D: TRBD2; CDR3: CASSRAGLAGRQTYNEQFF; DNA: TGTGCCAGCAGCCGGGCGGGACTAGCGGGACGCCAAACCTACAATGAGCAGTTCTTC
V: TRBV2; J: TRBJ2-1; length: 11; size: NA; D: NA; CDR3: CASRPGNEQFF; DNA: TGTGCCAGCAGACCTGGGAATGAGCAGTTCTTC
V: TRBV11-2; J: TRBJ2-1; length: 15; size: NA; D: TRBD2; CDR3: CASSLGLADLNEQFF; DNA: TGTGCCAGCAGCTTAGGACTAGCGGACCTCAATGAGCAGTTCTTC
V: TRBV6-6; J: TRBJ1-5; length: 14; size: NA; D: NA; CDR3: CASSGRDREQPQHF; DNA: TGTGCCAGCAGTGGCCGGGACCGGGAGCAGCCCCAGCATTTT
V: TRBV29-1; J: TRBJ1-4; length: 13; size: NA; D: TRBD1; CDR3: CSVHRGGSEKLFF; DNA: TGCAGCGTCCACAGGGGGGGTAGTGAAAAACTGTTTTTT
V: TRBV7-2; J: TRBJ2-2; length: 14; size: once; D: NA; CDR3: CASSLYGDTGELFF; DNA: TGTGCCAGCAGCTTATATGGGGACACCGGGGAGCTGTTTTTT
V: TRBV5-8; J: TRBJ1-5; length: 13; size: NA; D: NA; CDR3: CASSLQGDQPQHF; DNA: TGTGCCAGCAGCTTGCAGGGTGATCAGCCCCAGCATTTT
V: TRBV2; J: TRBJ2-5; length: 13; size: NA; D: NA; CDR3: CASNRGGQETQYF; DNA: TGTGCCAGCAACCGGGGCGGACAAGAGACCCAGTACTTC
V: TRBV27; J: TRBJ1-2; length: 15; size: NA; D: TRBD1; CDR3: CASRPFGAGGDGYTF; DNA: TGTGCCAGCAGACCCTTCGGGGCAGGGGGCGATGGCTACACCTTC
V: TRBV7-3; J: TRBJ2-2; length: 16; size: NA; D: TRBD2; CDR3: CASSPGASGTPGELFF; DNA: TGTGCCAGCAGCCCGGGGGCTAGCGGGACACCCGGGGAGCTGTTTTTT
V: TRBV29-1; J: TRBJ1-1; length: 13; size: few; D: NA; CDR3: CSVRVAGFAEAFF; DNA: TGCAGCGTCCGGGTGGCAGGTTTCGCTGAAGCTTTCTTT
V: TRBV2; J: TRBJ2-2; length: 16; size: once; D: TRBD1; CDR3: CASSAGTGGNTGELFF; DNA: TGTGCCAGCAGTGCCGGGACAGGGGGCAACACCGGGGAGCTGTTTTTT
V: TRBV2; J: TRBJ2-5; length: 15; size: NA; D: TRBD2; CDR3: CASRAGTTSGETQYF; DNA: TGTGCCAGCAGGGCCGGGACTACATCAGGAGAGACCCAGTACTTC
V: TRBV29-1; J: TRBJ2-5; length: 13; size: once; D: NA; CDR3: CSVLGGPEETQYF; DNA: TGCAGCGTTTTGGGTGGGCCCGAAGAGACCCAGTACTTC
V: TRBV5-4; J: TRBJ2-7; length: 15; size: NA; D: NA; CDR3: CASSAGRRVEDEQYF; DNA: TGTGCCAGCAGCGCCGGTCGCCGGGTGGAGGACGAGCAGTACTTC
V: TRBV15; J: TRBJ1-2; length: 15; size: NA; D: TRBD1; CDR3: CATSMGGQGPRGYTF; DNA: TGTGCCACCAGCATGGGGGGACAGGGACCCCGTGGCTACACCTTC
V: TRBV30; J: TRBJ1-2; length: 15; size: NA; D: TRBD1; CDR3: CAWTDDGRTGYGYTF; DNA: TGTGCCTGGACCGATGATGGGCGGACAGGGTATGGCTACACCTTC
V: TRBV5-8; J: TRBJ2-2; length: 15; size: NA; D: NA; CDR3: CASSLVSGNTGELFF; DNA: TGTGCCAGCAGCTTGGTTTCCGGGAACACCGGGGAGCTGTTTTTT
V: TRBV7-8; J: TRBJ2-3; length: 12; size: once; D: NA; CDR3: CASSLGTPTQYF; DNA: TGTGCCAGCAGCCTGGGAACACCTACGCAGTATTTT
V: TRBV9; J: TRBJ2-2; length: 15; size: NA; D: TRBD2; CDR3: CASSGTGGPSGELFF; DNA: TGTGCCAGCAGCGGGACGGGAGGGCCTAGCGGGGAGCTGTTTTTT
V: TRBV7-8; J: TRBJ1-3; length: 17; size: once; D: TRBD1; CDR3: CASSLETGRIRGNTIYF; DNA: TGTGCCAGCAGCTTGGAGACAGGGAGGATACGTGGAAACACCATATATTTT
V: TRBV30; J: TRBJ1-3; length: 13; size: NA; D: NA; CDR3: CAWSANRGNTIYF; DNA: TGTGCCTGGAGTGCCAATAGGGGGAACACCATATATTTT
V: TRBV11-2; J: TRBJ1-1; length: 16; size: NA; D: NA; CDR3: CASSLWGASLNTEAFF; DNA: TGTGCCAGCAGCTTATGGGGGGCCAGCTTGAACACTGAAGCTTTCTTT
V: TRBV19; J: TRBJ2-5; length: 16; size: NA; D: NA; CDR3: CASSKGPDRGEETQYF; DNA: TGTGCCAGTAGTAAAGGTCCCGACAGAGGGGAAGAGACCCAGTACTTC
V: TRBV2; J: TRBJ2-7; length: 13; size: NA; D: NA; CDR3: CASTAGSAYEQYF; DNA: TGTGCCAGCACCGCCGGCTCTGCCTACGAGCAGTACTTC
V: TRBV5-1; J: TRBJ2-7; length: 13; size: NA; D: NA; CDR3: CASSLEGLDEQYF; DNA: TGCGCCAGCAGCTTGGAGGGTCTGGACGAGCAGTACTTC
V: TRBV2; J: TRBJ2-7; length: 12; size: NA; D: NA; CDR3: CASGQAAYEQYF; DNA: TGTGCCAGCGGTCAGGCAGCCTACGAGCAGTACTTC
V: TRBV28; J: TRBJ2-7; length: 15; size: NA; D: TRBD2; CDR3: CASSLGGSRSYEQYF; DNA: TGTGCCAGCAGTTTAGGCGGGAGTAGGTCCTACGAGCAGTACTTC
V: TRBV7-2; J: TRBJ1-5; length: 13; size: NA; D: NA; CDR3: CASSFTLRQPQHF; DNA: TGTGCCAGCAGCTTCACTCTCCGCCAGCCCCAGCATTTT